The 20 T cell receptor beta chains given below trace back to one sample, sequenced in a study of CD8 T cells in ankylosing spondylitis. MiXCR, run by TCRdb on the 5' RACE reads, gives a single entry per CDR3 protein. The sample lists under 250,000 distinct CDR3 sequences, 32% seen once, with about 4.2% in the top ten. The sequenced material came from blood, either unsorted or a sorted T cell fraction (not recorded which). All receptors come from a male donor with ankylosing spondylitis or in good health (not recorded which).

The gene calls are TRBV10-3 and TRBJ2-2, with D perhaps matching TRBD1 (5 bases). Per the germline V gene, CDR1 is ENHRY and CDR2 is SYGVKD. The V and J ends lost 0 bases and 9 bases respectively, with 11 bases between them. This CDR3 comprises 14 residues. The chain's CDR3 is CAISESNRSRELFF. Here the CDR3 DNA reads TGTGCCATCAGTGAGTCAAACAGGTCCCGGGAGCTGTTTTTT.

The chain links TRBV7-2 to TRBJ1-1; possible D gene TRBD1, 6 bases. The germline gives CDR1 SGHTA, CDR2 FQGNSA. The CDR3 contains 13 residues. Trimming cost V 6 bases and J 5 bases, with 13 bases left between them. The CDR3 nucleotides read TGTGCCAGCAGAATACAGGGAGGTACTGAAGCTTTCTTT. Translating it yields CASRIQGGTEAFF.

V is TRBV12-3 or TRBV12-4 and J is TRBJ1-2; D call uncertain. V lost 7 bases, J lost 2 bases, and 11 bases lay in between. The CDR3 length is 13 residues. CDR3 bases: TGTGCCAGCACCTTGGCGGAAAACTATGGCTACACCTTC. Translating gives CASTLAENYGYTF.

The rearrangement links TRBV29-1 to TRBJ1-5, with a weak D call TRBD1 (5 bases). Germline loops: CDR1 SQVTM, CDR2 ANQGSEA. The CDR3 runs 13 residues. The V end was cut by 6 bases, the J end by 4 bases, with 13 bases between. The CDR3 reads CSVGGTVNQPQHF. The CDR3 bases are TGCAGCGTGGGCGGGACGGTTAATCAGCCCCAGCATTTT. The full variable domain, rest sourced from reference TRBV29-1 and TRBJ1-5, is SAVISQKPSRDICQRGTSLTIQCQVDSQVTMMFWYRQQPGQSLTLIATANQGSEATYESGFVIDKFPISRPNLTFSTLTVSNMSPEDSSIYLCSVGGTVNQPQHFGDGTRLSIL.

A single count supports this clonotype. The chain links TRBV30 to TRBJ2-7; 8 bases agree with TRBD1. V shed 0 bases, J shed 3 bases, and the junction held 16 bases outside the gene matches. Germline V CDR1 and CDR2: GTSNPN, SVGIG (reference sequence). The CDR3 extends over 18 amino acids. Here the CDR3 DNA reads TGTGCCTGGAGTGTACCCGAACCATGGACAGGGCTGAACTACGAGCAGTACTTC. Amino acid sequence: CAWSVPEPWTGLNYEQYF.

The CDR3 spells CASSLGASGFFTDTQYF. The CDR3 bases are TGCGCCAGCAGCTTGGGGGCTAGCGGGTTCTTCACAGATACGCAGTATTTT. The chain carries TRBV5-1 and TRBJ2-3; TRBD2 aligns across 8 bases. Germline CDR1 is SGHRS and CDR2 is YFSETQ. Losses at the gene ends were 0 bases for V and 2 bases for J; bases not matched to a gene: 8. The CDR3 contains 17 residues.

This chain joins TRBV6-1 and TRBJ1-3; weak D call: TRBD1 (5 bases). The CDR3 is 13 residues long. CDR1 is MNHNS and CDR2 is SASEGT in the germline V gene. The V gene lost 7 bases and the J gene lost 7 bases, with 14 bases spanning the gap. The CDR3 region has the DNA TGTGCCAGCATTGGACGACAGACGAACACCATATATTTT. Translated, it gives CASIGRQTNTIYF.

This clonotype has a count of ten or more. The J gene is TRBJ2-1, the V gene TRBV6-4, with D unresolved. The CDR3 length is 16 residues. Trimming pared 2 bases from V and 2 bases from J, leaving 13 bases between. CDR1 is MRHNA, CDR2 SNTAGT, per germline. The CDR3 sequence: CASSDGTLEAYNEQFF. Here the CDR3 DNA reads TGTGCCAGCAGTGACGGAACGTTAGAAGCCTACAATGAGCAGTTCTTC.

The chain uses TRBV12-3 or TRBV12-4 and TRBJ2-1, with 14 nucleotides matching TRBD2. This CDR3 has 16 amino acids. Losses at the gene ends were 7 bases for V and 3 bases for J; bases not matched to a gene: 5. In DNA form, the CDR3 reads TGTGCCAGCACCCTGGGACTAGCGGGGGTCTACAATGAGCAGTTCTTC. This codes for CASTLGLAGVYNEQFF.

This clonotype was seen at least ten times. This chain joins TRBV2 and TRBJ2-7; 9 bases map to TRBD1. CDR1 is SNHLY and CDR2 is FYNNEI in the germline V gene. V was pared by 4 bases and J by 9 bases, with 4 bases of the junction left unmatched. This CDR3 has 12 residues. CDR3 DNA: TGTGCCAGCAGTGGGGACAGGGTGAGGCAGTACTTC. It specifies CASSGDRVRQYF.

V is TRBV7-6 and J is TRBJ2-1, with 11 bases lining up with TRBD2. Germline assignment: CDR1 SGHVS and CDR2 FNYEAQ. The J segment lost 8 bases and the V segment lost 1 base, leaving 7 bases of the junction unmatched. The CDR3 spans 16 residues. CDR3 in DNA: TGTGCCAGCAGCTTAGAACTAGCGGGGGACATCTATGAGCAGTTCTTC. Protein sequence: CASSLELAGDIYEQFF. The entire variable domain, with the rest obtained from reference TRBV7-6 and TRBJ2-1, is as follows: GAGVSQSPRYKVTKRGQDVALRCDPISGHVSLYWYRQALGQGPEFLTYFNYEAQQDKSGLPNDRFSAERPEGSISTLTIQRTEQRDSAMYRCASSLELAGDIYEQFFGPGTRLTVL.

This clonotype was detected a few times. The rearrangement joins TRBV20-1 to TRBJ2-1; D may be TRBD2 (6 bases). The CDR3 runs 14 residues. Germline V gene data show CDR1 as DFQATT and CDR2 as SNEGSKA (reference sequence). The ends were cut back, 3 bases at V and 2 bases at J, with 11 bases in the middle. CDR3: CSARGGEAYNEQFF. The CDR3 nucleotides read TGCAGTGCTAGGGGTGGGGAGGCCTACAATGAGCAGTTCTTC.

The V call is TRBV28, the J call TRBJ2-7; 10 nucleotides line up with TRBD2. V lost 6 bases and J lost 4; bases outside the gene matches: 12. The CDR3 has 16 residues. Germline V CDR1 and CDR2: MDHEN, SYDVKM. The CDR3 DNA sequence: TGTGCCAGCAGAAGCGGGGGGGCCGACACATTGTACGAGCAGTACTTC. Encoded protein: CASRSGGADTLYEQYF.

The rearrangement links TRBV27 to TRBJ2-1, with D perhaps given as TRBD1 or TRBD2 (6 bases each). Trimming removed 5 bases from V and 9 bases from J, with 20 bases in between. CDR1 and CDR2 from the germline V gene are MNHEY and SMNVEV (reference sequence). This CDR3 is 15 amino acids long. The CDR3 spells CASSHGSWGAGEQFF. The CDR3 DNA is TGTGCCAGCAGTCACGGGTCTTGGGGGGCTGGTGAGCAGTTCTTC.

To note about this clonotype: Given a much more abundant clone one base away, this may be a read error. The rearrangement joins TRBV20-1 to TRBJ2-1; no clear D gene. The germline gives CDR1 DFQATT, CDR2 SNEGSKA (reference sequence). The CDR3 runs to 10 residues. The CDR3 coding sequence is TGCAGTTCTAGAAACCATGAGCAGTTCTTC. This gives the protein CSSRNHEQFF.

This chain joins TRBV9 and TRBJ2-1; D gene uncertain. Germline V gives CDR1 SGDLS, CDR2 YYNGEE. The CDR3 runs 15 residues. Trimming took 0 bases from V and 0 from J, leaving 7 bases between them. The CDR3 DNA reads as TGTGCCAGCAGCGTAGGCCTGAGCTCCTACAATGAGCAGTTCTTC. This codes for CASSVGLSSYNEQFF.

The chain couples TRBV5-1 to TRBJ2-2; the D gene is possibly TRBD1 (6 bases). V lost 4 bases and J lost 3, with 13 bases in between. This CDR3 spans 15 amino acids. The germline CDR1 and CDR2 sequences are SGHRS and YFSETQ. CDR3 in DNA: TGCGCCAGCAGCACCGGACAGATAGACACCGGGGAGCTGTTTTTT. Encoded protein: CASSTGQIDTGELFF.

The J gene is TRBJ2-3, the V gene TRBV7-8, with D uncertain. Germline CDR1 is SGHVS and CDR2 is FQNEAQ. Trimming removed 5 bases at V and 5 bases at J, with 8 bases between. This CDR3 region has 12 residues. Here the CDR3 DNA reads TGTGCCAGCAGCCGGGCGGAAGATACGCAGTATTTT. The encoded protein is CASSRAEDTQYF.

V usage is TRBV29-1 and J usage is TRBJ2-3; TRBD2 matches 8 bases. This CDR3 is 12 amino acids long. Trimming cost V 6 bases and J 10 bases; bases outside gene matches: 9. CDR1 and CDR2 (germline): SQVTM, ANQGSEA. The CDR3 protein is CSVENRTSPQYF. The CDR3 DNA sequence: TGCAGCGTGGAAAATAGGACTAGCCCGCAGTATTTT.

This clonotype occurred a few times. The CDR3 spells CASRPGGEGSYNEQFF. The CDR3 nucleotides read TGTGCCAGCAGGCCAGGGGGCGAGGGCTCCTACAATGAGCAGTTCTTC. V usage is TRBV7-2 and J usage is TRBJ2-1; 8 positions agree with TRBD1. CDR1 and CDR2 from the germline V gene are SGHTA and FQGNSA. After removal of 6 bases from V and 0 bases from J, the junction contained 7 bases not matched to a gene. The length of the CDR3 is 16 residues.